This T cell receptor beta chain was found in a study of shared clonotypes between healthy human individuals. Study outcomes and limitations: Rarefaction curves obtained for sorted subsets showed sequencing incomplete despite large depth.

Terminally differentiated effector memory CD45RA+ cells were excluded by CCR7 positive selection of CD45RO-negative cells. To note about this clone: Its antigen is still unknown.

V lost 1 base to trimming and J lost 0 bases, with 10 bases between them. This CDR3 contains 15 residues. Germline CDR1 SEHNR, CDR2 FQNEAQ (reference sequence). The repertoire was sequenced with immunoSEQ multiplex PCR; TCRdb's copy has only in-frame clones and lacks some. The sample records around 2,000,000 clones, roughly 95% being singletons. Sequenced sample: naive CD8+ T cells sorted from blood. The chain recombines TRBV7-9 with TRBJ2-7; tentatively, D is TRBD1 or TRBD2 (6 bases each). The receptor comes from a man aged 18 to 29 in good health. CDR3: CASSLGGDNSYEQYF. CDR3 coding DNA: TGTGCCAGCAGCTTAGGGGGGGACAACTCCTACGAGCAGTACTTC.